These 6 T cell receptor beta chains came from one sample sequenced in a study of spatial heterogeneity in lung cancer. TCRdb called the 5' RACE reads again in MiXCR, with one record for every CDR3 protein. In the table there are around 89,000 distinct CDR3 sequences, around 12% of which are singletons. Documented time point: sample taken at primary tumor resection. This specimen consisted of PBMCs, obtained at surgery. The source is a male donor with early-stage non-small cell lung cancer.

The table lists this clonotype with a few counts. The rearrangement links TRBV7-3 to TRBJ2-1; TRBD2 is a possible D gene (6 bases). Germline CDR1 is SGHTA and CDR2 is FQGTGA. The CDR3 length is 13 residues. V lost 1 base and J 7 bases, leaving 8 bases between the germline ends. The chain's CDR3 is CASSLIAENEQFF. The CDR3 DNA reads TGTGCCAGCAGCTTAATAGCGGAAAATGAGCAGTTCTTC.

The V gene is TRBV25-1, the J gene TRBJ2-2, with D hard to call. CDR1 and CDR2 (germline): MGHDK, SYGVNS. Trimming removed 7 bases at V and 1 base at J, with 7 bases between. The CDR3 runs 13 residues. The CDR3 DNA reads as TGTGCCAGCAACGCAGGGAACACCGGGGAGCTGTTTTTT. This encodes CASNAGNTGELFF.

This clonotype turned up a few times. V gene TRBV7-2 combines with J gene TRBJ1-2, with D unclear. V gave up 5 bases and J gave up 3 bases, with 22 bases separating them. The CDR3 is made up of 17 amino acids. Germline lookup yields CDR1 SGHTA and CDR2 FQGNSA. The CDR3 DNA is TGTGCCAGCAGCCAGTCGACCGGGCTCAAACAACACTATGGCTACACCTTC. Amino acids: CASSQSTGLKQHYGYTF.

The V call is TRBV7-9, the J call TRBJ2-5; D remains unclear. The CDR3 is 14 residues long. Trimming stripped 5 bases from V and 2 bases from J, with 12 bases between. Per the germline V gene, CDR1 is SEHNR and CDR2 is FQNEAQ (reference sequence). CDR3 in amino acids: CASSLSIPQETQYF. The CDR3 DNA follows: TGTGCCAGCAGCCTTAGCATACCTCAAGAGACCCAGTACTTC.

The DNA for the CDR3 is TGCGCCAGCAGCCAAGATGGGCAGCGCGAGCAGTACTTC. This gives the protein CASSQDGQREQYF. This chain joins TRBV4-3 and TRBJ2-7; no clear D. V lost 0 bases, J lost 6 bases, and 9 bases lay in between. This CDR3 is built from 13 residues. In germline, CDR1 is LGHNA, CDR2 YSLEER.

This clonotype was counted between two and nine times. The chain recombines TRBV30 with TRBJ1-3; no clear D gene. CDR1 is GTSNPN and CDR2 is SVGIG in the germline V gene (reference sequence). The CDR3 spans 14 residues. Trimming left V 3 bases short and J 2 bases short, with 11 bases between. The CDR3 DNA reads as TGTGCCTGGAGGGGCGTAGCCCCTGGAAACACCATATATTTT. Protein product: CAWRGVAPGNTIYF.